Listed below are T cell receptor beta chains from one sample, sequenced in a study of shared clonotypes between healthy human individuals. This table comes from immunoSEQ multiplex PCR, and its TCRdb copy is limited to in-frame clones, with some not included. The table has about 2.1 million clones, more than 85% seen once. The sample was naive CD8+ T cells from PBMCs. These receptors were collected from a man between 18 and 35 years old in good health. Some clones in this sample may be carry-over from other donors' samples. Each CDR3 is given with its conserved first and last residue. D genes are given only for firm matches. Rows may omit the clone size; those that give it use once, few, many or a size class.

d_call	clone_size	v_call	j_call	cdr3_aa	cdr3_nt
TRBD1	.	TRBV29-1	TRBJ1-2	CSLISGQGYGYTF	TGCAGCCTCATATCGGGACAGGGCTATGGCTACACCTTC
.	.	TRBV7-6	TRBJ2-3	CASSLVAGTDTQYF	TGTGCCAGCAGCTTAGTGGCAGGCACAGATACGCAGTATTTT
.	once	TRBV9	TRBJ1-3	CASSVARRGSGNTIYF	TGTGCCAGCAGCGTAGCTAGACGGGGATCTGGAAACACCATATATTTT
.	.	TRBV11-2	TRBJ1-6	CASSPRDGSSPLHF	TGTGCCAGCAGCCCGAGGGACGGATCTTCGCCCCTCCACTTT
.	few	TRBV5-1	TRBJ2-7	CASSLVVGDLTYEQYF	TGCGCCAGCAGCTTGGTGGTCGGGGATCTCACCTACGAGCAGTACTTC
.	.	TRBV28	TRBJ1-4	CATGYATNEKLFF	TGTGCCACCGGGTATGCAACTAATGAAAAACTGTTTTTT
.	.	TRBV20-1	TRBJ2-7	CSARVGWEQYF	TGCAGTGCTAGAGTGGGTTGGGAGCAGTACTTC
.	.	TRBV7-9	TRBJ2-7	CASSSSGLNYEQYF	TGTGCCAGCAGCTCTTCGGGACTCAACTACGAGCAGTACTTC
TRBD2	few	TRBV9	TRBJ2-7	CASSLGTSGDYEQYF	TGTGCCAGCAGCCTAGGGACTAGCGGGGACTACGAGCAGTACTTC
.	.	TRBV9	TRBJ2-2	CASSVGGRVSHTGELFF	TGTGCCAGCAGCGTAGGAGGTCGGGTCAGTCACACCGGGGAGCTGTTTTTT
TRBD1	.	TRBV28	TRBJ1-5	CASSGRRGIGNQPQHF	TGTGCCAGCAGTGGACGCAGGGGGATTGGCAATCAGCCCCAGCATTTT
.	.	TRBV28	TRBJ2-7	CASSLSPSTQGGEQYF	TGTGCCAGCAGTTTATCCCCTTCCACACAGGGAGGAGAGCAGTACTTC
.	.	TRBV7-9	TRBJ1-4	CASSLDSRARGEKLFF	TGTGCCAGCAGCTTAGATTCAAGGGCCCGGGGAGAAAAACTGTTTTTT
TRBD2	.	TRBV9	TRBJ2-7	CASSALAGDSYEQYF	TGTGCCAGCAGCGCACTAGCGGGGGACTCCTACGAGCAGTACTTC
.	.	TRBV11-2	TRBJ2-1	CASSPTRIEQFF	TGTGCCAGCAGCCCGACCAGGATTGAGCAGTTCTTC
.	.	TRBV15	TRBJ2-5	CATSEGPGETQYF	TGTGCCACCAGCGAGGGCCCGGGGGAGACCCAGTACTTC
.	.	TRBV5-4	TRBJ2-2	CASSWWGGGELFF	TGTGCCAGCAGCTGGTGGGGCGGCGGGGAGCTGTTTTTT
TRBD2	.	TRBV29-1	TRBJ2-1	CSAKRTSGRADEQFF	TGCAGCGCTAAAAGGACTAGCGGGAGGGCCGATGAGCAGTTCTTC
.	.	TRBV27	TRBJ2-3	CASSLWSRPADTQYF	TGTGCCAGCAGTTTATGGTCTCGCCCCGCAGATACGCAGTATTTT
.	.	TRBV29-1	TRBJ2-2	CSVAGPMNTGELFF	TGCAGCGTTGCGGGCCCTATGAACACCGGGGAGCTGTTTTTT
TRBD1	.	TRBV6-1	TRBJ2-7	CASSELPGQGAYEQYF	TGTGCCAGCAGTGAACTCCCGGGACAGGGGGCTTACGAGCAGTACTTC
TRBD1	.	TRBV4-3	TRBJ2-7	CASSQRGQGAYEQYF	TGCGCCAGCAGCCAACGGGGGCAGGGGGCTTACGAGCAGTACTTC
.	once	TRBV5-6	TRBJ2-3	CASSLQGTQYF	TGTGCCAGCAGCTTACAGGGTACGCAGTATTTT
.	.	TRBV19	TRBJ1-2	CASSIVAPVYGYTF	TGTGCCAGTAGTATTGTGGCACCCGTCTATGGCTACACCTTC
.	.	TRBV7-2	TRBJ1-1	CASSLDGGLGTEAFF	TGTGCCAGCAGCTTAGATGGGGGGCTGGGGACTGAAGCTTTCTTT
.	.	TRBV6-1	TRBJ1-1	CASSEGNGVATEAFF	TGTGCCAGCAGTGAAGGGAATGGGGTGGCCACTGAAGCTTTCTTT
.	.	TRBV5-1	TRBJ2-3	CASSFRGRAADTQYF	TGCGCCAGCAGCTTCCGGGGGAGAGCCGCAGATACGCAGTATTTT
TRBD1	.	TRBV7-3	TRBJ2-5	CASSTDRGRVGQETQYF	TGTGCCAGCAGCACCGACAGGGGCAGGGTGGGCCAAGAGACCCAGTACTTC
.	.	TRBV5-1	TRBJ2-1	CASSGNEQFF	TGCGCCAGCAGCGGGAATGAGCAGTTCTTC
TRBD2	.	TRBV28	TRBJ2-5	CASHGREGQETQYF	TGTGCCAGCCATGGGCGGGAGGGACAAGAGACCCAGTACTTC
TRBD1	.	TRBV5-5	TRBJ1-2	CASSSTLYRDRGNYGYTF	TGTGCCAGCAGCTCTACTCTTTACCGGGACAGGGGAAACTATGGCTACACCTTC
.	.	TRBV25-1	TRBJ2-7	CASSEFYTIEQYF	TGTGCCAGCAGTGAATTTTACACAATCGAGCAGTACTTC
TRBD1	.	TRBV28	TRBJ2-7	CASRPERPTGGRPYEQYF	TGTGCCAGCAGGCCAGAAAGACCAACAGGGGGCAGACCCTACGAGCAGTACTTC
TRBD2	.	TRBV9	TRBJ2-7	CASSVGRGRAGKGWYEQYF	TGTGCCAGCAGCGTCGGGCGAGGTCGAGCGGGAAAGGGATGGTACGAGCAGTACTTC
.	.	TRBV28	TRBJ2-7	CASSFVAPGSSYEQYF	TGTGCCAGCAGTTTCGTGGCCCCAGGGTCCTCCTACGAGCAGTACTTC
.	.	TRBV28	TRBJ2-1	CASTTRRVGVNEQFF	TGTGCCAGCACCACACGGAGGGTCGGTGTGAATGAGCAGTTCTTC
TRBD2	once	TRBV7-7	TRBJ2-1	CASSSLAGGNNEQFF	TGTGCCAGCAGCTCACTAGCGGGAGGAAACAATGAGCAGTTCTTC
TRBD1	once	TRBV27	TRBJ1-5	CASSSGQGPSKPQHF	TGTGCCAGCAGCTCGGGACAGGGACCGAGCAAGCCCCAGCATTTT
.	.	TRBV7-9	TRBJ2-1	CASSLTGGLVGNEQFF	TGTGCCAGCAGCTTAACAGGAGGTCTAGTAGGGAATGAGCAGTTCTTC
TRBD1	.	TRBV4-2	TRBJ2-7	CASSQDGGTGTYEQYF	TGTGCCAGCAGCCAAGATGGTGGGACAGGTACCTACGAGCAGTACTTC
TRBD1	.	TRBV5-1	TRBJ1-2	CASSPTGPYGYTF	TGCGCCAGCAGCCCGACAGGGCCCTATGGCTACACCTTC
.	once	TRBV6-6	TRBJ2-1	CASSYRYLDNEQFF	TGTGCCAGCAGTTACCGGTATCTGGACAATGAGCAGTTCTTC
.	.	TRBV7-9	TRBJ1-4	CASSFPGLEGPQVF	TGTGCCAGCAGCTTCCCTGGGCTAGAGGGACCGCAGGTTTTT
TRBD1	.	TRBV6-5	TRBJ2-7	CASRGRDRGAYEQYF	TGTGCCAGCAGGGGCCGGGACAGGGGAGCCTACGAGCAGTACTTC
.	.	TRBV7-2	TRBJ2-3	CASSLAEFSTDTQYF	TGTGCCAGCAGCTTAGCCGAGTTTAGCACAGATACGCAGTATTTT
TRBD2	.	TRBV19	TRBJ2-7	CASSPSPGLAGDPYEQYF	TGTGCCAGTAGCCCCAGCCCGGGACTAGCGGGGGACCCCTACGAGCAGTACTTC
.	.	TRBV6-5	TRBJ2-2	CASTSANTGELFF	TGTGCCAGCACTAGTGCGAACACCGGGGAGCTGTTTTTT
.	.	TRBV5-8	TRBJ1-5	CASSLQSSNQPQHF	TGTGCCAGCAGCTTGCAAAGTAGCAATCAGCCCCAGCATTTT
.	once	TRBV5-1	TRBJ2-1	CASSLGGHEQFF	TGCGCCAGCAGCTTGGGAGGACATGAGCAGTTCTTC